This T cell receptor beta chain appears in the sequencing data of a study of T cells in localized non-small cell lung cancer. Study results and caveats: Clonality peaked in uninvolved adjacent lung rather than tumor. Increased T cell density in blood showed an association with longer overall survival.

Generated by immunoSEQ multiplex PCR, the TCRdb table keeps only in-frame clones and is missing some. The sample contains 15,000 to 20,000 clones, almost 90% of which appear only once. This clone was observed once. Its antigen remains unknown. Germline CDR1 and CDR2: SGDLS and YYNGEE. The CDR3 is 15 amino acids. V gave up 3 bases and J gave up 2 bases, with 15 bases separating them. The chain recombines TRBV9 with TRBJ2-7; D gene uncertain. The TCR sequence derives from a woman aged 35-70 years with stage III lung adenocarcinoma. This specimen consisted of peripheral blood mononuclear cells, obtained before any cancer treatment. CDR3: CASSGGIGPPYEQYF. The CDR3 DNA follows: TGTGCCAGCAGCGGAGGTATTGGTCCCCCCTACGAGCAGTACTTC.